The clone carrying this T cell receptor (beta chain) was seen many times. The germline V gene has CDR1 SGHTA and CDR2 FQGTGA. The CDR3 length is 14 residues. Germline trimming cut 3 bases from V and 10 bases from J; bases unmatched to any gene: 3. This sample stems from a study of blood T cell repertoires in COVID-19. The table came from immunoSEQ multiplex PCR; TCRdb's copy has only in-frame clones and leaves some out. The table records about 380,000 clones, more than 70% of them present only once. The sequenced sample was peripheral blood. The sequence came from a man in his forties with acute or convalescent COVID-19. The chain has TRBV7-3 and TRBJ2-3, with 14 positions matching TRBD2. The CDR3 protein is CASSLGTSGGPQYF. The CDR3, as DNA: TGTGCCAGCAGCTTGGGGACTAGCGGGGGCCCGCAGTATTTT.